Below are 18 T cell receptor beta chains sequenced from a single sample in a study of identical twins. TCRdb passed the 5' RACE reads through MiXCR, listing each CDR3 protein once. Among roughly 240,000 distinct CDR3 sequences listed, about 7.5% were seen once. These data also formed part of another study, on yellow fever vaccine responses in identical twins.

Sequenced: CD8+ T cells sorted from blood. The receptors come from a woman in her late teens or twenties in good health.

In its sample, this clonotype was seen many times. The genes are TRBV2 and TRBJ2-1, with D unclear. Per germline, CDR1 SNHLY and CDR2 FYNNEI. The V gene lost 1 base and the J gene lost 0 bases, with 10 bases spanning the gap. The CDR3 loop spans 16 amino acids. CDR3 nucleotide sequence: TGTGCCAGCAGTGAAGGGCCGATAGGCTCCTACAATGAGCAGTTCTTC. Translated: CASSEGPIGSYNEQFF.

This clonotype was seen ten or more times. The CDR3 reads CASSPRVGDRGYNEQFF. The CDR3 DNA reads as TGTGCCAGCAGCCCCCGGGTTGGGGACAGGGGTTACAATGAGCAGTTCTTC. V and J are TRBV7-9 and TRBJ2-1; 10 bases align to TRBD1. CDR3 length: 17 amino acids. Trimming at V came to 5 bases and at J to 4 bases, leaving 11 bases not matched to a gene. Looked up from germline, CDR1 is SEHNR and CDR2 is FQNEAQ (reference sequence). The full variable domain, rest sourced from reference TRBV7-9 and TRBJ2-1, is DTGVSQNPRHKITKRGQNVTFRCDPISEHNRLYWYRQTLGQGPEFLTYFQNEAQLEKSRLLSDRFSAERPKGSFSTLEIQRTEQGDSAMYLCASSPRVGDRGYNEQFFGPGTRLTVL.

This chain connects TRBV4-1 to TRBJ1-1; the D gene is possibly TRBD1 (6 bases). V lost 4 bases and J lost 3, with 12 bases in between. The CDR3 is 14 amino acids. Germline V gene lookup returns CDR1 MGHRA and CDR2 YSYEKL. The DNA for the CDR3 is TGCGCCAGCAGCCTCAGGGGCGCAGACACTGAAGCTTTCTTT. Translated, it gives CASSLRGADTEAFF.

This clonotype has just a few counts. The V and J genes are TRBV6-2 or TRBV6-3 and TRBJ2-2; TRBD2 aligns across 9 bases. The CDR3 consists of 15 residues. The ends lost 3 bases at V and 4 bases at J; junction bases unmatched: 3. Germline assignment: CDR1 MNHEY and CDR2 SVGEGT. The CDR3 DNA reads TGTGCCAGCAGTTATCTAGCGGGATTCACCGGGGAGCTGTTTTTT. It encodes CASSYLAGFTGELFF.

This clonotype was counted ten times or more. The chain carries TRBV24-1 and TRBJ2-1; D gene ambiguous. Germline V lookup: CDR1 KGHDR, CDR2 SFDVKD. V was shortened by 6 bases and J by 8 bases, with 10 bases between the two germline ends. CDR3 length: 12 amino acids. The CDR3 sequence: CATSLGRDEQFF. Here the CDR3 DNA reads TGTGCCACCAGTTTGGGTCGCGATGAGCAGTTCTTC.

This clonotype has a handful of counts. The chain uses TRBV12-3 or TRBV12-4 and TRBJ2-1; no clear D gene. With 5 bases removed from V and 0 bases from J, the gap between germline ends came to 14 bases. CDR3 size: 16 residues. The chain's CDR3 is CASSQAVYSSYNEQFF. The CDR3 DNA is TGTGCCAGCAGTCAGGCCGTTTACAGCTCCTACAATGAGCAGTTCTTC.

Here the CDR3 DNA reads TGTGCCAGCAGTAACCGGGACTACGACACCGGGGAGCTGTTTTTT. This gives the protein CASSNRDYDTGELFF. V and J are TRBV25-1 and TRBJ2-2; 7 positions agree with TRBD2. The germline V gene has CDR1 MGHDK and CDR2 SYGVNS. The CDR3 extends over 15 amino acids. Trimming cost V 5 bases and J 3 bases; bases outside gene matches: 6.

A few counts support this clonotype. The J gene is TRBJ1-2, the V gene TRBV29-1, with D possibly TRBD1 on 6 matching bases. This CDR3 has 14 amino acids. Germline V gene lookup returns CDR1 SQVTM and CDR2 ANQGSEA. V lost 4 bases to trimming and J lost 0 bases, with 12 bases between them. The CDR3 here is CSVATGKSNYGYTF. Here the CDR3 DNA reads TGCAGCGTTGCGACAGGCAAATCTAACTATGGCTACACCTTC. Full variable domain (missing parts from reference TRBV29-1 and TRBJ1-2): SAVISQKPSRDICQRGTSLTIQCQVDSQVTMMFWYRQQPGQSLTLIATANQGSEATYESGFVIDKFPISRPNLTFSTLTVSNMSPEDSSIYLCSVATGKSNYGYTFGSGTRLTVV.

About this clonotype: This may be a read error: a much more frequent sequence differs by one nucleotide. The chain combines TRBV6-1 with TRBJ2-7, with 9 positions matching TRBD1. V was pared by 9 bases and J by 3 bases, with 6 bases of the junction left unmatched. The germline CDR1 and CDR2 sequences are MNHNS and SASEGT. This CDR3 is 13 amino acids long. Here the CDR3 reads CARGPGQGYEQYF. Written as DNA, the CDR3 is TGTGCCAGAGGACCGGGACAGGGCTACGAGCAGTACTTC.

The chain is built from TRBV20-1 and TRBJ2-3; 7 nucleotides match TRBD2. Germline V gene sequence: CDR1 DFQATT, CDR2 SNEGSKA (reference sequence). V shed 5 bases, J shed 7 bases, and the junction held 18 bases outside the gene matches. CDR3 size: 16 residues. Written as DNA, the CDR3 is TGCAGTGCTCACCAAAGGGACTACGATAAGAGATATACGCAGTATTTT. Encoded protein: CSAHQRDYDKRYTQYF.

Only a few counts were recorded for this clonotype. The V gene is TRBV5-5, the J gene TRBJ2-7; weak D call: TRBD1 (5 bases). Trimming cost V 1 base and J 5 bases, with 13 bases left between them. This CDR3 is 14 amino acids long. The germline gives CDR1 SGHKS, CDR2 YYEKEE (reference sequence). CDR3: CASSLRNLGDEQYF. DNA for the CDR3: TGTGCCAGCAGCTTGAGAAACCTAGGGGACGAGCAGTACTTC.

This clonotype showed up just a few times. The genes are TRBV24-1 and TRBJ1-2; 11 bases are shared with TRBD1. CDR1 is KGHDR and CDR2 is SFDVKD in the germline V gene. V lost 4 bases and J lost 7; bases outside the gene matches: 10. This CDR3 contains 16 residues. The CDR3, as DNA: TGTGCCACCAGTGAAACATCGGGACAGGGGGTTGGTGGCTACACCTTC. Translating it yields CATSETSGQGVGGYTF.

The chain has TRBV20-1 and TRBJ2-7; D gene uncertain. Deletions cut 5 bases from V and 5 bases from J, with 22 bases between. Looked up from germline, CDR1 is DFQATT and CDR2 is SNEGSKA (reference sequence). The CDR3 length is 15 residues. The CDR3 bases are TGCAGTGCTGGGATGCGCAGCCCCCCGTTTCACGAGCAGTACTTC. It encodes CSAGMRSPPFHEQYF.

This clonotype has a handful of counts. The chain is built from TRBV2 and TRBJ2-7; D remains ambiguous. Germline V lookup: CDR1 SNHLY, CDR2 FYNNEI. V lost 4 bases and J 2 bases, leaving 12 bases between the germline ends. CDR3 length equals 14 residues. The CDR3 here is CASSVVQLTYEQYF. For the CDR3, the DNA is TGTGCCAGCAGTGTTGTACAGTTAACCTACGAGCAGTACTTC.

This sequence joins TRBV11-2 and TRBJ2-5; no definite D call. V was clipped by 5 bases and J by 5 bases, with 18 bases between them. CDR1 is SGHAT and CDR2 is FQNNGV in the germline V gene. The CDR3 sequence is 15 residues long. The CDR3 bases are TGTGCCAGCAGCCTTTGGACCCAAGGATCGGAGACCCAGTACTTC. Translation gives CASSLWTQGSETQYF.

This clonotype turned up a few times. The chain carries TRBV3-1 and TRBJ1-5; D uncertain. The CDR3 runs to 14 residues. CDR1 LGHDT and CDR2 YNNKEL come from the germline V gene (reference sequence). Trimming took off 0 bases at V and 9 bases at J, with 12 bases between the two ends. The CDR3 sequence: CASSQEKGGRPQHF. As DNA, the CDR3 is TGTGCCAGCAGCCAAGAGAAGGGTGGACGGCCCCAGCATTTT. The full variable domain, in which reference TRBV3-1 and TRBJ1-5 provide the parts outside the CDR3, is DTAVSQTPKYLVTQMGNDKSIKCEQNLGHDTMYWYKQDSKKFLKIMFSYNNKELIINETVPNRFSPKSPDKAHLNLHINSLELGDSAVYFCASSQEKGGRPQHFGDGTRLSIL.

The chain carries TRBV3-1 and TRBJ1-1, with D maybe TRBD1 (5 bases). From germline, CDR1 is LGHDT and CDR2 YNNKEL (reference sequence). The CDR3 is 14 amino acids. The V end was cut by 2 bases, the J end by 7 bases, with 14 bases between. CDR3 nucleotides: TGTGCCAGCAGCCAAACGGCAGGGAAAATTGAAGCTTTCTTT. As protein: CASSQTAGKIEAFF.

The J gene is TRBJ1-4, the V gene TRBV7-9, with 8 bases fitting TRBD1. This CDR3 has 16 amino acids. Germline V gives CDR1 SEHNR, CDR2 FQNEAQ (reference sequence). The trim removed 5 bases at V and 2 bases at J, leaving 7 bases unmatched. The CDR3 DNA reads TGTGCCAGCAGCACCAGGACAGGGAAGACTAATGAAAAACTGTTTTTT. Protein sequence: CASSTRTGKTNEKLFF. The full variable domain, completed using reference TRBV7-9 and TRBJ1-4, is DTGVSQNPRHKITKRGQNVTFRCDPISEHNRLYWYRQTLGQGPEFLTYFQNEAQLEKSRLLSDRFSAERPKGSFSTLEIQRTEQGDSAMYLCASSTRTGKTNEKLFFGSGTQLSVL.